This T cell receptor (beta chain) was recorded in a study of cytomegalovirus exposure and HLA in healthy donors. The study's findings and limits: The authors later found TCR association rates varying by HLA locus, with DRB1 most and HLA-C fewest. In a later analysis, V- and J-gene trimming of beta chains associated with a DCLRE1C missense variant, replicated independently. Per published accounts, TCR beta sequences correctly predicted the HLA-A and HLA-B alleles of most subjects.

V lost 4 bases and J lost 2; bases outside the gene matches: 2. From germline, CDR1 is SGHTA and CDR2 FQGNSA. The CDR3 spans 14 residues. Primers included in the PCR were 60 Vbeta and 13 Jbeta primers. Profiled with immunoSEQ multiplex PCR; TCRdb holds only in-frame clones, not every one. The sample lists around 92,000 clones; 65% to 80% were seen once. The donors comprised healthy bone marrow donors. This clone was seen a handful of times. Its target is not known. This TCR was sampled from a woman aged 65 to 85 in good health and CMV-seropositive. Sequencing used PBMCs. The J gene is TRBJ1-5, the V gene TRBV7-2; TRBD1 aligns across 7 bases. CDR3 protein: CASSSTGGNQPQHF. CDR3 sequence (DNA): TGTGCCAGCAGCTCTACAGGGGGCAATCAGCCCCAGCATTTT. The full variable domain, completed using reference TRBV7-2 and TRBJ1-5, is GAGVSQSPSNKVTEKGKDVELRCDPISGHTALYWYRQSLGQGLEFLIYFQGNSAPDKSGLPSDRFSAERTGGSVSTLTIQRTQQEDSAVYLCASSSTGGNQPQHFGDGTRLSIL.